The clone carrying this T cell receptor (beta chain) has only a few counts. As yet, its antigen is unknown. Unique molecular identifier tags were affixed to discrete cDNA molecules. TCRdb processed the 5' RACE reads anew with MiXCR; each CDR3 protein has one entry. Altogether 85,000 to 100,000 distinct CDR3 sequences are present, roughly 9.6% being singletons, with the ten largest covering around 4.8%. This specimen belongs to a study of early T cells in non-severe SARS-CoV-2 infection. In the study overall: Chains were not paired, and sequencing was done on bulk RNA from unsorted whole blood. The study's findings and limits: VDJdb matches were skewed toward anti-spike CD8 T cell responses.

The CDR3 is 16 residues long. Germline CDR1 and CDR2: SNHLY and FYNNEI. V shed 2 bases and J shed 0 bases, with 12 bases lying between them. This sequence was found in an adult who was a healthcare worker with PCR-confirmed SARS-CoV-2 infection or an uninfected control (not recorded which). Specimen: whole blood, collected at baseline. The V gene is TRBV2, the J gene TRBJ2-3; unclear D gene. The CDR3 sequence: CASSELTSASTDTQYF. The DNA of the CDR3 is TGTGCCAGCAGTGAATTGACTTCGGCTAGCACAGATACGCAGTATTTT.